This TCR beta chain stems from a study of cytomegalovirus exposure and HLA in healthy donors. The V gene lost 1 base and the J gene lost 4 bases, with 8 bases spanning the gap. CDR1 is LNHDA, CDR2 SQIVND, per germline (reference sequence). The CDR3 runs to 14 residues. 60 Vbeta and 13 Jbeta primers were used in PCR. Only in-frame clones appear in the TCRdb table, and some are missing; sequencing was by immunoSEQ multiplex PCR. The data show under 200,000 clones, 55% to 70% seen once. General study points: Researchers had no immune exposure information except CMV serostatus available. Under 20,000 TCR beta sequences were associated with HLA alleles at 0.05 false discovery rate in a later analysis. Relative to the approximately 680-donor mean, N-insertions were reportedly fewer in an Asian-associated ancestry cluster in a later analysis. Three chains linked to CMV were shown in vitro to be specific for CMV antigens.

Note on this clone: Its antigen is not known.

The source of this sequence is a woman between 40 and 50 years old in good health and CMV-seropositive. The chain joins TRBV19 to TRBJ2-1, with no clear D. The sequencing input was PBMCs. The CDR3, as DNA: TGTGCCAGTAGTATAGTGAACAGTTACAATGAGCAGTTCTTC. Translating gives CASSIVNSYNEQFF.